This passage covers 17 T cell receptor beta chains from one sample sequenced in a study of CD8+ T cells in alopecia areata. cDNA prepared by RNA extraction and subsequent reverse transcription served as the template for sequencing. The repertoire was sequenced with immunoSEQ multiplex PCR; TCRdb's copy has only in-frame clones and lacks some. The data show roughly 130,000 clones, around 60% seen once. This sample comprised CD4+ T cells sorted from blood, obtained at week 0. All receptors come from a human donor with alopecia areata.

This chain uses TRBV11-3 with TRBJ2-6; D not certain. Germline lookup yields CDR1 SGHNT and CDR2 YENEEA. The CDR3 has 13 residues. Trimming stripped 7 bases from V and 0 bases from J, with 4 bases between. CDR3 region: CASTFSGANVLTF. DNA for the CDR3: TGTGCCAGCACCTTCTCTGGGGCCAACGTCCTGACTTTC. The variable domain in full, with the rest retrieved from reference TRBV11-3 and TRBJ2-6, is EAGVVQSPRYKIIEKKQPVAFWCNPISGHNTLYWYLQNLGQGPELLIRYENEEAVDDSQLPKDRFSAERLKGVDSTLKIQPAELGDSAVYLCASTFSGANVLTFGAGSRLTVL.

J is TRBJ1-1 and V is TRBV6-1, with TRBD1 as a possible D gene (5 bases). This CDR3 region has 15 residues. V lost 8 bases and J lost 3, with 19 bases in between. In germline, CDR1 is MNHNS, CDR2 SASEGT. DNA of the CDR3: TGTGCCAGCCCGGGACCTCTGCCAAGGGACACTGAAGCTTTCTTT. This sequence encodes CASPGPLPRDTEAFF.

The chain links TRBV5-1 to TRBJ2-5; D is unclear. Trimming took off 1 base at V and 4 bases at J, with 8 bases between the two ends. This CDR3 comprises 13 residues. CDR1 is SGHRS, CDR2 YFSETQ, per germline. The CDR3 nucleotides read TGCGCCAGCAGCTTGTGGTTGTCAGAGACCCAGTACTTC. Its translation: CASSLWLSETQYF.

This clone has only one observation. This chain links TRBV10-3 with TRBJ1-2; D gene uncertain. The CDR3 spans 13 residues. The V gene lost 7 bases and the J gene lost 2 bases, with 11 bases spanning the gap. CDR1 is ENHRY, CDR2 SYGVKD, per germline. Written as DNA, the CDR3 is TGTGCCATCACGGGAGAGAGGAACTATGGCTACACCTTC. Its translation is CAITGERNYGYTF.

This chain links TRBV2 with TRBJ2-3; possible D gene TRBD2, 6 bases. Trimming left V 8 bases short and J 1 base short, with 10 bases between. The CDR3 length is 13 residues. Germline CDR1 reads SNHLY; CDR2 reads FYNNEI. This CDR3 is CASSGGGTDTQYF. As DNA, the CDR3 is TGTGCCAGCTCCGGCGGGGGCACAGATACGCAGTATTTT.

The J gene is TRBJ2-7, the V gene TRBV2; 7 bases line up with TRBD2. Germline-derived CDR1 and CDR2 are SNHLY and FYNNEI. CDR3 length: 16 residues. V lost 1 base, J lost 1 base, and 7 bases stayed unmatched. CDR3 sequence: CASSEVGGEGSYEQYF. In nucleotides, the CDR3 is TGTGCCAGCAGTGAAGTTGGGGGGGAAGGATCCTACGAGCAGTACTTC. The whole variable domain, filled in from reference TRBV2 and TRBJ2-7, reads EPEVTQTPSHQVTQMGQEVILRCVPISNHLYFYWYRQILGQKVEFLVSFYNNEISEKSEIFDDQFSVERPDGSNFTLKIRSTKLEDSAMYFCASSEVGGEGSYEQYFGPGTRLTVT.

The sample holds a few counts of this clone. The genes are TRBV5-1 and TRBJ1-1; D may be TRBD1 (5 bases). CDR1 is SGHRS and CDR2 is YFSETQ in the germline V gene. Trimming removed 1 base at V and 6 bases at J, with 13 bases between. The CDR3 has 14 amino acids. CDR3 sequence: CASSLKGQGAEAFF. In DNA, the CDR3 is TGCGCCAGCAGCTTGAAGGGGCAAGGGGCTGAAGCTTTCTTT.

The CDR3 sequence is CASSPRQIAHETQYF. The CDR3 DNA reads TGTGCCAGTAGTCCCAGACAGATAGCTCACGAGACCCAGTACTTC. The chain employs TRBV19 and TRBJ2-5; D might be TRBD1 (5 bases). The V end lost 5 bases, the J end lost 5 bases, and 18 bases lay between the germline ends. This CDR3 region has 15 residues. In germline, CDR1 is LNHDA, CDR2 SQIVND (reference sequence).

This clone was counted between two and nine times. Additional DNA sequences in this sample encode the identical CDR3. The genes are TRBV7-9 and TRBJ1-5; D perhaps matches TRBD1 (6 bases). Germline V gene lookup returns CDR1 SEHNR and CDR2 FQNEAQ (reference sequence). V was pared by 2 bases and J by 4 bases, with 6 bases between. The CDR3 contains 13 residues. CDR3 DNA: TGTGCCAGCAGCTTACAGGGGAATCAGCCCCAGCATTTT. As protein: CASSLQGNQPQHF.

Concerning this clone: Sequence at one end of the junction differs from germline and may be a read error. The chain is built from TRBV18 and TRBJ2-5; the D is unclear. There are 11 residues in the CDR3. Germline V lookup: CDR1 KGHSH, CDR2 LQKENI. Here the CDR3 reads CASSNQETRYF. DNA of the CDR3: TGTGCCAGCTCAAACCAAGAGACCCGGTACTTC.

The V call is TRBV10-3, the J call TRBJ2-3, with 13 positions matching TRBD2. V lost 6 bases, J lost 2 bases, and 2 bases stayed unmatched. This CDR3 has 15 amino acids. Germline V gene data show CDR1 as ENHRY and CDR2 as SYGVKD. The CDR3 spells CAISGTSGDTDTQYF. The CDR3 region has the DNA TGTGCCATCAGCGGGACTAGCGGGGACACAGATACGCAGTATTTT.

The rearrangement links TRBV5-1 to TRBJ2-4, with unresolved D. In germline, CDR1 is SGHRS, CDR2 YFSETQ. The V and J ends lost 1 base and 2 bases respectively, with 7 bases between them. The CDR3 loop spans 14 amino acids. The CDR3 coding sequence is TGCGCCAGCAGCTTGAGCGCGACCAAAAACATTCAGTACTTC. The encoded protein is CASSLSATKNIQYF.

CDR3 loop: CSVGPYGGLTEAFF. The CDR3 DNA sequence: TGCAGCGTTGGACCATACGGGGGGCTCACTGAAGCTTTCTTT. The V gene is TRBV29-1, the J gene TRBJ1-1, with D maybe TRBD1 (6 bases). The germline V gene encodes CDR1 SQVTM and CDR2 ANQGSEA. This CDR3 is built from 14 residues. V gave up 4 bases and J gave up 4 bases, with 16 bases separating them.

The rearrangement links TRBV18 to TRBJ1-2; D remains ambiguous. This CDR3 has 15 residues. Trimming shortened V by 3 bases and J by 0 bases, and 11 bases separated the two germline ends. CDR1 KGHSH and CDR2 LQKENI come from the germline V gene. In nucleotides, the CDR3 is TGTGCCAGCTCACCGGTACGGGATTCTAACTATGGCTACACCTTC. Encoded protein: CASSPVRDSNYGYTF.

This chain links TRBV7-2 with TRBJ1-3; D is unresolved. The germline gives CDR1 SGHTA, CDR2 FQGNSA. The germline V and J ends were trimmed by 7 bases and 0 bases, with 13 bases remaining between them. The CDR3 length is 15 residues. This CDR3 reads CASTIETLSGNTIYF. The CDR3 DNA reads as TGTGCCAGCACTATTGAAACCCTCTCTGGAAACACCATATATTTT.

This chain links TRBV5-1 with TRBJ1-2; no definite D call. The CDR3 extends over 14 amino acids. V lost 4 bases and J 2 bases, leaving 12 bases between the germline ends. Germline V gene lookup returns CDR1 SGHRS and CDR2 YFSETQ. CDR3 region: CASSPGRENYGYTF. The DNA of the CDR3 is TGCGCCAGCAGCCCAGGACGGGAGAACTATGGCTACACCTTC.

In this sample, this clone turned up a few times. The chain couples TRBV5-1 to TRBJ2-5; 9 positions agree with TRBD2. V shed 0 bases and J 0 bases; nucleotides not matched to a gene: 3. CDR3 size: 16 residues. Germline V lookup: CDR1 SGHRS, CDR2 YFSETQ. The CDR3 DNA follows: TGCGCCAGCAGCTTGGGTCCTAGCGGGGACCAAGAGACCCAGTACTTC. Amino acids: CASSLGPSGDQETQYF.